The next 20 T cell receptor beta chains were all read from a single sample in a study of cytomegalovirus exposure and HLA in healthy donors. This PCR relied on a set of 60 Vbeta primers and 13 Jbeta primers. The data were produced by immunoSEQ multiplex PCR, yet TCRdb's version contains in-frame clones alone and is incomplete. The sample has around 70,000 clones. Sequenced sample: PBMCs. The origin of the receptors is a man aged 40-49 years in good health and CMV-seronegative.

The CDR3 nucleotides are TGTGCCAGCAGCAGGGTGATTAATGAAAAACTGTTTTTT. It specifies CASSRVINEKLFF. The rearrangement joins TRBV27 to TRBJ1-4; tentative D call: TRBD1 (5 bases). The CDR3 consists of 13 residues. The germline V gene has CDR1 MNHEY and CDR2 SMNVEV (reference sequence). V was shortened by 6 bases and J by 4 bases, with 9 bases between the two germline ends.

The chain uses TRBV7-9 and TRBJ2-5, with D maybe TRBD2 (6 bases). The CDR3 extends over 18 amino acids. Between the trimmed V and J ends, which lost 4 bases and 4 bases, there was a span of 25 bases. Germline V gene sequence: CDR1 SEHNR, CDR2 FQNEAQ (reference sequence). In nucleotides, the CDR3 is TGTGCCAGCAGCTCCGGGGGACGTGGACCCAAGGGACGAGAGACCCAGTACTTC. This translates into CASSSGGRGPKGRETQYF.

The rearrangement joins TRBV19 to TRBJ1-2, with TRBD1 as a possible D gene (5 bases). Germline V lookup: CDR1 LNHDA, CDR2 SQIVND (reference sequence). This CDR3 region has 15 residues. Trimming took off 6 bases at V and 1 base at J, with 15 bases between the two ends. For the CDR3, the DNA is TGTGCCAGTAGCCGGGGGACCTACCTTAACTATGGCTACACCTTC. Protein sequence: CASSRGTYLNYGYTF.

The chain couples TRBV9 to TRBJ2-3; 7 bases align to TRBD2. This CDR3 is 14 amino acids long. The V and J ends lost 3 bases and 4 bases, in that order; junction bases with no gene match: 5. Germline V gene data show CDR1 as SGDLS and CDR2 as YYNGEE. CDR3 DNA: TGTGCCAGCAGCGCCCGGACTAGTTCAGATACGCAGTATTTT. Translating it yields CASSARTSSDTQYF.

This sequence joins TRBV19 and TRBJ2-3, with 11 bases lining up with TRBD2. Germline loops: CDR1 LNHDA, CDR2 SQIVND (reference sequence). V lost 10 bases, J lost 2 bases, and 5 bases stayed unmatched. This CDR3 contains 14 residues. In nucleotides, the CDR3 is TGTGCCACTCGACTAGCGGGGTACACAGATACGCAGTATTTT. Its translation is CATRLAGYTDTQYF.

Points on this clone: One end of the junction does not line up with germline, which may come from a read error. The CDR3 nucleotides are TGTGCCAGCAGCTTAGGGCAGGGGGCCGGGAACTATGGCCACACCTTC. Its protein product is CASSLGQGAGNYGHTF. This chain links TRBV11-2 with TRBJ1-2; 8 nucleotides agree with TRBD1. The CDR3 loop spans 16 amino acids. Germline V lookup: CDR1 SGHAT, CDR2 FQNNGV.

The V and J genes are TRBV5-1 and TRBJ2-4, with 8 bases identical to TRBD2. V shed 3 bases, J shed 0 bases, and the junction held 8 bases outside the gene matches. The CDR3 extends over 17 amino acids. Per the germline V gene, CDR1 is SGHRS and CDR2 is YFSETQ. The chain's CDR3 is CASSSGLGLLAKNIQYF. The CDR3 nucleotides are TGCGCCAGCAGCTCGGGACTAGGGCTCCTAGCCAAAAACATTCAGTACTTC.

V and J are TRBV7-2 and TRBJ2-3; 11 nucleotides line up with TRBD1. The length of the CDR3 is 15 residues. CDR1 and CDR2 from the germline V gene are SGHTA and FQGNSA. Trimming cost V 6 bases and J 4 bases; bases outside gene matches: 6. Written as DNA, the CDR3 is TGTGCCAGCAGTCGCGAGGGACAGGGGGCAGATACGCAGTATTTT. Its protein is CASSREGQGADTQYF.

The chain joins TRBV5-1 to TRBJ1-2; TRBD1 is a possible D gene (6 bases). Between the trimmed V and J ends, which lost 2 bases and 4 bases, there was a span of 15 bases. The CDR3 is 15 residues long. From germline, CDR1 is SGHRS and CDR2 YFSETQ. CDR3 region: CASSLSGAGIYGYTF. In nucleotides, the CDR3 is TGCGCCAGCAGCTTATCAGGGGCAGGCATCTATGGCTACACCTTC.

The chain carries TRBV7-2 and TRBJ2-3, with 10 bases aligning to TRBD1. The germline gives CDR1 SGHTA, CDR2 FQGNSA. The V segment lost 0 bases and the J segment 1 base; nucleotides outside the gene matches: 4. The CDR3 loop spans 17 amino acids. The CDR3 protein is CASSLAGGTGGTDTQYF. As DNA, the CDR3 is TGTGCCAGCAGCTTAGCAGGTGGGACAGGGGGCACAGATACGCAGTATTTT.

The gene calls are TRBV25-1 and TRBJ2-1, with TRBD2 identical over 10 bases. The CDR3 loop spans 17 amino acids. Trimming took 2 bases from V and 0 from J; bases not matched to a gene: 4. Germline V gene lookup returns CDR1 MGHDK and CDR2 SYGVNS. The CDR3 here is CASSEPSGRASYNEQFF. As DNA, the CDR3 is TGTGCCAGCAGTGAACCCAGCGGGAGGGCCTCCTACAATGAGCAGTTCTTC.

The chain employs TRBV5-6 and TRBJ2-1; 11 bases fit TRBD2. V dropped 3 bases and J dropped 7; count of bases not matched to a gene: 9. The CDR3 spans 16 residues. The germline CDR1 and CDR2 sequences are SGHDT and YYEEEE. DNA of the CDR3: TGTGCCAGCAGCTACATAGCGGGAGGGAGGAGGAATGAGCAGTTCTTC. Encoded protein: CASSYIAGGRRNEQFF. The variable domain in full, with the rest retrieved from reference TRBV5-6 and TRBJ2-1, is DAGVTQSPTHLIKTRGQQVTLRCSPKSGHDTVSWYQQALGQGPQFIFQYYEEEERQRGNFPDRFSGHQFPNYSSELNVNALLLGDSALYLCASSYIAGGRRNEQFFGPGTRLTVL.

V gene TRBV6-5 combines with J gene TRBJ1-1, with D possibly being TRBD1 (6 bases). Trimming took 8 bases from V and 6 from J, leaving 16 bases between them. Germline V CDR1 and CDR2: MNHEY, SVGAGI. The CDR3 has 13 residues. CDR3: CASQRSGVAEAFF. In DNA form, the CDR3 reads TGTGCCAGCCAACGGTCAGGGGTGGCTGAAGCTTTCTTT.

The CDR3 sequence: CASSYPGQGFASPLHF. For the CDR3, the DNA is TGTGCCAGCAGTTATCCGGGACAGGGCTTTGCTTCACCCCTCCACTTT. This chain uses TRBV6-4 with TRBJ1-6; the match to TRBD1 covers 9 bases. The CDR3 extends over 16 amino acids. Germline CDR1 reads MRHNA; CDR2 reads SNTAGT. With 5 bases clipped from V and 9 bases from J, the junction kept 11 bases outside the gene matches.

The chain carries TRBV11-2 and TRBJ2-7, with D maybe TRBD1 (5 bases). The CDR3 runs 19 residues. Germline loops: CDR1 SGHAT, CDR2 FQNNGV. The ends were cut back, 1 base at V and 2 bases at J, with 24 bases in the middle. The CDR3 here is CASSLVSTALTGATYEQYF. The CDR3 region has the DNA TGTGCCAGCAGCTTAGTTTCGACAGCCCTAACCGGTGCCACCTACGAGCAGTACTTC.

This chain joins TRBV9 and TRBJ1-6, with D hard to call. The CDR3 covers 14 residues. Germline assignment: CDR1 SGDLS and CDR2 YYNGEE. Trimming cost V 4 bases and J 8 bases, with 13 bases left between them. The CDR3 bases are TGTGCCAGCAGCCCTCGATTTCGGGATTCACCCCTCCACTTT. Translation: CASSPRFRDSPLHF.

The chain has TRBV4-3 and TRBJ1-2; D uncertain. The CDR3 spans 14 residues. Trimming stripped 2 bases from V and 1 base from J, with 8 bases between. In germline, CDR1 is LGHNA, CDR2 YSLEER. Written as DNA, the CDR3 is TGCGCCAGCAGCCAAAACACAGATAACTATGGCTACACCTTC. It encodes CASSQNTDNYGYTF.

The chain combines TRBV11-3 with TRBJ2-2; 7 bases line up with TRBD2. The V and J ends lost 1 base and 0 bases, in that order; junction bases with no gene match: 2. This CDR3 comprises 16 residues. Per the germline V gene, CDR1 is SGHNT and CDR2 is YENEEA. The CDR3 spells CASSLGGGANTGELFF. In DNA, the CDR3 is TGTGCCAGCAGCTTAGGTGGGGGGGCGAACACCGGGGAGCTGTTTTTT.

The rearrangement uses TRBV11-2 and TRBJ1-3, with D unresolved. Germline V gene data show CDR1 as SGHAT and CDR2 as FQNNGV. V was pared by 2 bases and J by 4 bases, with 6 bases between. The CDR3 sequence is 13 residues long. The CDR3 sequence: CASSLNSGNTIYF. The CDR3 DNA sequence: TGTGCCAGCAGCTTAAACTCGGGAAACACCATATATTTT. Using reference TRBV11-2 and TRBJ1-3 for the parts outside the CDR3, the full variable domain is EAGVAQSPRYKIIEKRQSVAFWCNPISGHATLYWYQQILGQGPKLLIQFQNNGVVDDSQLPKDRFSAERLKGVDSTLKIQPAKLEDSAVYLCASSLNSGNTIYFGEGSWLTVV.

The chain recombines TRBV19 with TRBJ2-7; 12 nucleotides line up with TRBD2. There are 15 residues in the CDR3. Germline-derived CDR1 and CDR2 are LNHDA and SQIVND (reference sequence). J lost 5 bases, V lost 6 bases, and 8 bases had no gene match. In DNA form, the CDR3 reads TGTGCCAGTAGACCAACTAGCGGGAGGAAAAACGAGCAGTACTTC. This translates into CASRPTSGRKNEQYF.